The text below deals with one T cell receptor beta chain. The antigen is undetermined. This sample is drawn from a study of human T cells and chemical hapten exposure. Findings of the study overall: Sensitizing to DPC left TCRs with a frequency above 1 in 1000 unaltered. Significantly more large CDR3 similarity clusters were formed by expanded TCRs than by controls.

The V gene lost 4 bases and the J gene lost 4 bases, with 4 bases spanning the gap. Germline loops: CDR1 SGHAT, CDR2 FQNNGV. The CDR3 extends over 11 amino acids. The time point is: pre-sensitization, week 0. The treatment was: therapeutic diphenylcyclopropenone sensitization with weekly scalp DPC. TCRdb redid the calling of the RACE reads with MiXCR, one entry per CDR3 protein. The table shows about 77,000 distinct CDR3 sequences, with approximately 15% occurring only once. The specimen was whole blood, collected in connection with sensitization to the hapten diphenylcyclopropenone (DPC). This TCR came from a woman in her fifties or sixties with alopecia areata. Some clones in this sample may be carry-over from other donors' samples. The chain couples TRBV11-2 to TRBJ2-5; D gene uncertain. In nucleotides, the CDR3 is TGTGCCAGCAGCTCCGTAGAGACCCAGTACTTC. This gives the protein CASSSVETQYF.